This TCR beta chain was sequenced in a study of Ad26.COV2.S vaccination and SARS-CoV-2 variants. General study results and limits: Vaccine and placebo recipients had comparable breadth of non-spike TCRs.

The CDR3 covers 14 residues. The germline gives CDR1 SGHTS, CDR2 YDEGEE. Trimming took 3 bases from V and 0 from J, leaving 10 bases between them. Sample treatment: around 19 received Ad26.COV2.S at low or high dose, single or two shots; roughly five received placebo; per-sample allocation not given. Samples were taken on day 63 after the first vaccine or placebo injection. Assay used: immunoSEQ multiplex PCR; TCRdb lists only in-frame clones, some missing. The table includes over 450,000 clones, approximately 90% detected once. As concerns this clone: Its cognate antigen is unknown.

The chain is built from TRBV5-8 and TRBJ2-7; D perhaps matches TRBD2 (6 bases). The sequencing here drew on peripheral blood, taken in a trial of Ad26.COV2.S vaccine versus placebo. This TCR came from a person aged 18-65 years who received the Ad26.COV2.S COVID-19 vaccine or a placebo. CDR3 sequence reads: CASSWGLSSYEQYF. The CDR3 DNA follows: TGTGCCAGCAGCTGGGGACTCAGCTCCTACGAGCAGTACTTC.